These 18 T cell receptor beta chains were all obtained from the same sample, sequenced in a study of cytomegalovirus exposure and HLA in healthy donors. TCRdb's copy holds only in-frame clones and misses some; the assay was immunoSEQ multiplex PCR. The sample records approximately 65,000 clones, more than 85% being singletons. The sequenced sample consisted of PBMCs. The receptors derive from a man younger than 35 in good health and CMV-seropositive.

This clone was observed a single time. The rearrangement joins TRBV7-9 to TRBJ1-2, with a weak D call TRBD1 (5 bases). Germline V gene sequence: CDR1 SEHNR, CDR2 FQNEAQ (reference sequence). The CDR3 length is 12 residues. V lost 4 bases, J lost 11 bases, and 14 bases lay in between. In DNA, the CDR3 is TGTGCCAGCAGCTCCCCAGGGTGGGATTACACCTTC. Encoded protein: CASSSPGWDYTF.

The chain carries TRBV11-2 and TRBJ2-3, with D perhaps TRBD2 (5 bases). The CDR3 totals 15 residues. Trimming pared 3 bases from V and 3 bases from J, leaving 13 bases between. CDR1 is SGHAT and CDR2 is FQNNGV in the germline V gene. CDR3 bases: TGTGCCAGCAGCTTCGCGAACACGGGGACAGATACGCAGTATTTT. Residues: CASSFANTGTDTQYF.

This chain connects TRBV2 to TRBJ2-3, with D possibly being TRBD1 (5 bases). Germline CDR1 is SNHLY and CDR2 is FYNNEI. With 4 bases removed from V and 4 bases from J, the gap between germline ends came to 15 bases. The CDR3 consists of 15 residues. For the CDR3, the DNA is TGTGCCAGCAGTGGAAGGCAGGGTCTCGCAGATACGCAGTATTTT. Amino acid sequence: CASSGRQGLADTQYF.

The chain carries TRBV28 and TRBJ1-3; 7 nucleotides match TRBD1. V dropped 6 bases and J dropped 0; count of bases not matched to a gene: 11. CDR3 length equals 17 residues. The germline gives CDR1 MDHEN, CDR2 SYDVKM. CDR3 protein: CASRRRGQATSGNTIYF. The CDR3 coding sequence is TGTGCCAGCAGGAGAAGGGGGCAAGCTACCTCTGGAAACACCATATATTTT. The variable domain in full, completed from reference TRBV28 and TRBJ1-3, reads DVKVTQSSRYLVKRTGEKVFLECVQDMDHENMFWYRQDPGLGLRLIYFSYDVKMKEKGDIPEGYSVSREKKERFSLILESASTNQTSMYLCASRRRGQATSGNTIYFGEGSWLTVV.

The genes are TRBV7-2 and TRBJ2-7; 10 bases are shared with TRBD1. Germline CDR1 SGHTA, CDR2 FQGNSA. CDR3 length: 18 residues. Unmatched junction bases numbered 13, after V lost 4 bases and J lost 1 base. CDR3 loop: CASSSRFWGQGSSYEQYF. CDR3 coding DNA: TGTGCCAGCAGCTCACGATTTTGGGGACAGGGGTCTTCCTACGAGCAGTACTTC.

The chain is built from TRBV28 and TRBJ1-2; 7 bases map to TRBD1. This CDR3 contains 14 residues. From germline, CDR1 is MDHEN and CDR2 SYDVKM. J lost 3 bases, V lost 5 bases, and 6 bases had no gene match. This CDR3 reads CASSQTGQYYGYTF. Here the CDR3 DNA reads TGTGCCAGCAGTCAAACGGGACAGTACTATGGCTACACCTTC.

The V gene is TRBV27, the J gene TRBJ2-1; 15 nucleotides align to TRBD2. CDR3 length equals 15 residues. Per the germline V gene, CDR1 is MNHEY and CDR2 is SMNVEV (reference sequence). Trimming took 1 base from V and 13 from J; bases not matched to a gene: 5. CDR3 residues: CASSLYRTSGREQFF. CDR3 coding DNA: TGTGCCAGCAGTTTATACAGGACTAGCGGGAGGGAACAGTTCTTC.

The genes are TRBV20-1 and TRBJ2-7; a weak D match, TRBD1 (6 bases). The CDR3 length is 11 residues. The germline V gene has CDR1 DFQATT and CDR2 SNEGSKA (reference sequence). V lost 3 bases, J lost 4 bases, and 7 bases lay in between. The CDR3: CSASDRYEQYF. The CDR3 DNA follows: TGCAGTGCTAGCGACAGGTACGAGCAGTACTTC.

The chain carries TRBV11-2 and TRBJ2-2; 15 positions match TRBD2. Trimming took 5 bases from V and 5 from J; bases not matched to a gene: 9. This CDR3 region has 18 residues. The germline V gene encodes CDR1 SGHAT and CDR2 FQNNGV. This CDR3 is CASSPPGLAGGSTGELFF. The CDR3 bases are TGTGCCAGCAGCCCCCCGGGACTAGCGGGAGGAAGTACCGGGGAGCTGTTTTTT.

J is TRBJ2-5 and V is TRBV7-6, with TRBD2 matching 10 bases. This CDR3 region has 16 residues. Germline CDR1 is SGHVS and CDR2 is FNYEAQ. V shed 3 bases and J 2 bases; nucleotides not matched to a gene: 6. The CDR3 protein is CASSFSGRTGQETQYF. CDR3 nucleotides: TGTGCCAGCAGCTTTAGCGGGAGGACCGGGCAAGAGACCCAGTACTTC. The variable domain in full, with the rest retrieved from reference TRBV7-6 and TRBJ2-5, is GAGVSQSPRYKVTKRGQDVALRCDPISGHVSLYWYRQALGQGPEFLTYFNYEAQQDKSGLPNDRFSAERPEGSISTLTIQRTEQRDSAMYRCASSFSGRTGQETQYFGPGTRLLVL.

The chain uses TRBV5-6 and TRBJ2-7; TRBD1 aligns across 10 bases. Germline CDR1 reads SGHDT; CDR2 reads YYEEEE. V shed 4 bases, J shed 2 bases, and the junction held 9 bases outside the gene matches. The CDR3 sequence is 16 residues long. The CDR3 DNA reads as TGTGCCAGCAGCGGCCCGGGACAGGGGTTACCCTACGAGCAGTACTTC. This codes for CASSGPGQGLPYEQYF.

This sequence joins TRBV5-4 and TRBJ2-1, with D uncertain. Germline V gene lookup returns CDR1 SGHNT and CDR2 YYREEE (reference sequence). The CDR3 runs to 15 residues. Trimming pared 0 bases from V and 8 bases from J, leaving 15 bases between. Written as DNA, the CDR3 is TGTGCCAGCAGCTTGGAGCGTACTAAATGGGATGAGCAGTTCTTC. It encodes CASSLERTKWDEQFF.

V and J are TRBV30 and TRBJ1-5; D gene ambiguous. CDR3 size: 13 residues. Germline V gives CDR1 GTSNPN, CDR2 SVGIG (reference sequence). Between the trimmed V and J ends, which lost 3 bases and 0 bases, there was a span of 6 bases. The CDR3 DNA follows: TGTGCCTGGAGCCTAATTAGCAATCAGCCCCAGCATTTT. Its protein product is CAWSLISNQPQHF.

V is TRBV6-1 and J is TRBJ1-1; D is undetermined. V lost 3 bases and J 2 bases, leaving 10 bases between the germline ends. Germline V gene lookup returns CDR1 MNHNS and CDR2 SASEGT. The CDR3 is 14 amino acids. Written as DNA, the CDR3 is TGTGCCAGCAGTGAGATCAGTAAAAACACTGAAGCTTTCTTT. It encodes CASSEISKNTEAFF.

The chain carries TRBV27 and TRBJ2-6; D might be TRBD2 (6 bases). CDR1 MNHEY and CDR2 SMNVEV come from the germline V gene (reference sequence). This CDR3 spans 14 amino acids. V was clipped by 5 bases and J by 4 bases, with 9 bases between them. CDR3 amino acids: CASSVRGGANVLTF. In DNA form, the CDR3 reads TGTGCCAGCAGTGTGCGGGGAGGGGCCAACGTCCTGACTTTC.

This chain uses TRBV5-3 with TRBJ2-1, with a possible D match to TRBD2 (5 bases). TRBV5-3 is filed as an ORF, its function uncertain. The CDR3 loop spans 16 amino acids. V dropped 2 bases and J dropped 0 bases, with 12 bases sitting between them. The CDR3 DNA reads TGTGCCAGAAGCTTAGCGCTAGCAGGCTCCTACAATGAGCAGTTCTTC. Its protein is CARSLALAGSYNEQFF.

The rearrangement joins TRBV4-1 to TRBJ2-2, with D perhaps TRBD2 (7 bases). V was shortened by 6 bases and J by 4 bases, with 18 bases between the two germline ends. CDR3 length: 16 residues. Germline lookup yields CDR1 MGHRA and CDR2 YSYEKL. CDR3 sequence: CASRGGAGRSTGELFF. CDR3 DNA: TGCGCCAGCAGAGGGGGGGCGGGGAGAAGCACCGGGGAGCTGTTTTTT.

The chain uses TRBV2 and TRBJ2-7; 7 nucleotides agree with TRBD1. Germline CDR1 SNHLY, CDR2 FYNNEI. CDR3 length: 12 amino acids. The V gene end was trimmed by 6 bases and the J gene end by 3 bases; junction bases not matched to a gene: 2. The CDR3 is CASRDRLYEQYF. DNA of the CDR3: TGTGCCAGCAGGGACAGGCTCTACGAGCAGTACTTC.